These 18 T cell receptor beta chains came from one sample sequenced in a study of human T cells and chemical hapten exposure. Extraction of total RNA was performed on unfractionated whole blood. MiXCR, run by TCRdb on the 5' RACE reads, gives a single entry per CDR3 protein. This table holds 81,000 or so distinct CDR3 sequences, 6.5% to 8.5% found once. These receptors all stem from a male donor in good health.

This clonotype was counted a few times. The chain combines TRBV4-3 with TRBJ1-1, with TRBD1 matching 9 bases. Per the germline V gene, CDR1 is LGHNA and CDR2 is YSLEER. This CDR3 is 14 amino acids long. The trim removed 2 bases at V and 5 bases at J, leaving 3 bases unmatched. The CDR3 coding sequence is TGCGCCAGCAGCCAAATAGGGACAGGGACTGAAGCTTTCTTT. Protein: CASSQIGTGTEAFF.

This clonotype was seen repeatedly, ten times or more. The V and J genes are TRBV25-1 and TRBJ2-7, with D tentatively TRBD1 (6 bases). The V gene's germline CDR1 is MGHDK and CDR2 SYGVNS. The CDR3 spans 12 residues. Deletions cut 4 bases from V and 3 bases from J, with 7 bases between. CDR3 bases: TGTGCCAGCAGTGCAGGGGTCTACGAGCAGTACTTC. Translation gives CASSAGVYEQYF.

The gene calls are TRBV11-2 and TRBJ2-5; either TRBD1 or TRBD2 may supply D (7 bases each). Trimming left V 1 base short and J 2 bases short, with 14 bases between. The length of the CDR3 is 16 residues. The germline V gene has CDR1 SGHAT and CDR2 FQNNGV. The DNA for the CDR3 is TGTGCCAGCAGCTTAGGGGAGGGGGCTAGGCAAGAGACCCAGTACTTC. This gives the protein CASSLGEGARQETQYF. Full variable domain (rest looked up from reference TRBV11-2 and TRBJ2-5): EAGVAQSPRYKIIEKRQSVAFWCNPISGHATLYWYQQILGQGPKLLIQFQNNGVVDDSQLPKDRFSAERLKGVDSTLKIQPAKLEDSAVYLCASSLGEGARQETQYFGPGTRLLVL.

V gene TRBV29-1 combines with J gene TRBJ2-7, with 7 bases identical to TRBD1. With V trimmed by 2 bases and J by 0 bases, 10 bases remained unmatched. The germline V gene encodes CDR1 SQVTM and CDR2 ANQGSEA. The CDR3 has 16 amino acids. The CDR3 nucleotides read TGCAGCGTTGAAAACACCGGGACAGACACCTCCTACGAGCAGTACTTC. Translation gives CSVENTGTDTSYEQYF.

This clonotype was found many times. CDR3 DNA: TGTGCCAGCAGCCCATCCCAGGGTAGCAGAGCCAAAAACATTCAGTACTTC. It specifies CASSPSQGSRAKNIQYF. The genes are TRBV7-2 and TRBJ2-4, with D tentatively TRBD1 (5 bases). Trimming removed 5 bases at V and 0 bases at J, with 17 bases between. Per germline, CDR1 SGHTA and CDR2 FQGNSA. The CDR3 loop spans 17 amino acids. Based on the CDR3 plus reference TRBV7-2 and TRBJ2-4, the full variable domain is GAGVSQSPSNKVTEKGKDVELRCDPISGHTALYWYRQSLGQGLEFLIYFQGNSAPDKSGLPSDRFSAERTGGSVSTLTIQRTQQEDSAVYLCASSPSQGSRAKNIQYFGAGTRLSVL.

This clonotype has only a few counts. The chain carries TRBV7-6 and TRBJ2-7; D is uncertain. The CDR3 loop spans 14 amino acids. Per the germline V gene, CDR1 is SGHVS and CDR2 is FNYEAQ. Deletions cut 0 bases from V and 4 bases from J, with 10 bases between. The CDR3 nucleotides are TGTGCCAGCAGCTTAGCGGGCGGTTATTACGAGCAGTACTTC. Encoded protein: CASSLAGGYYEQYF.

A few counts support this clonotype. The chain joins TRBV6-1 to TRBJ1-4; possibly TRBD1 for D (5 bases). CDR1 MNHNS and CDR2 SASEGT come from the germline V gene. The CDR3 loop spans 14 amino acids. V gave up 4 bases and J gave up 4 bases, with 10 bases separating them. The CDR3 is CASSADSSNEKLFF. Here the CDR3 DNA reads TGTGCCAGCAGTGCCGACAGTAGTAATGAAAAACTGTTTTTT.

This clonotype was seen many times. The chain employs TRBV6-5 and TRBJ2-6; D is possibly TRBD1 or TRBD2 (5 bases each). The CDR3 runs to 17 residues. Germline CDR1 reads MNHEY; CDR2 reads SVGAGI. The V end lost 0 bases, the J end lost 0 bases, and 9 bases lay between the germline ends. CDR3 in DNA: TGTGCCAGCAGTTACTCGGGACGAATCTCTGGGGCCAACGTCCTGACTTTC. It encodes CASSYSGRISGANVLTF.

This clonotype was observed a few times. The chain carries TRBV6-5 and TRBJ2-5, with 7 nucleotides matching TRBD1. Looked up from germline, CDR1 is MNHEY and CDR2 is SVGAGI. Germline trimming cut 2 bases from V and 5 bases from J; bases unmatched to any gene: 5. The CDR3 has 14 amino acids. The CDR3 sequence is CASSYGIGGETQYF. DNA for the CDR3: TGTGCCAGCAGTTACGGGATAGGGGGCGAGACCCAGTACTTC.

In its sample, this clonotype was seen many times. Written as DNA, the CDR3 is TGTGCCAGCAGTTGGCTATCACAGGGTACTGAAGCTTTCTTT. This gives the protein CASSWLSQGTEAFF. This rearrangement joins TRBV6-2 or TRBV6-3 to TRBJ1-1; a possible D gene is TRBD1 (6 bases). V was clipped by 4 bases and J by 5 bases, with 14 bases between them. Germline CDR1 and CDR2: MNHEY and SVGEGT. This CDR3 comprises 14 residues.

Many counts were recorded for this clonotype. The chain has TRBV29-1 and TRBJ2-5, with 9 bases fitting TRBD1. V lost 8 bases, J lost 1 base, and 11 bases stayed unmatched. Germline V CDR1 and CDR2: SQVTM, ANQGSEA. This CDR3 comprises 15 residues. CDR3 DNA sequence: TGCAGCCTCGGAAGAACAGGGGGCTTCCAAGAGACCCAGTACTTC. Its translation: CSLGRTGGFQETQYF.

As DNA, the CDR3 is TGTGCCAGCACCCGGGGACTATACACCGGGGAGCTGTTTTTT. This encodes CASTRGLYTGELFF. The chain uses TRBV9 and TRBJ2-2, with 7 positions matching TRBD2. V dropped 6 bases and J dropped 3; count of bases not matched to a gene: 5. There are 14 residues in the CDR3. Germline CDR1 reads SGDLS; CDR2 reads YYNGEE.

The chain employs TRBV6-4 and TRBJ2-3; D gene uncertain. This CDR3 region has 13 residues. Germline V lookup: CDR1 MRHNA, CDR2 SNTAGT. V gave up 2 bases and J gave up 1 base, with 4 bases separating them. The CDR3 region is CASSDGGTDTQYF. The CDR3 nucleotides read TGTGCCAGCAGTGACGGAGGCACAGATACGCAGTATTTT.

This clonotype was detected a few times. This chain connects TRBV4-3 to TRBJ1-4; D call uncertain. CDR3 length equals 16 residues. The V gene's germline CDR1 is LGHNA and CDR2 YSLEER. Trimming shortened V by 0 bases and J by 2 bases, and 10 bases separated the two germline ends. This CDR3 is CASSQEDRGTNEKLFF. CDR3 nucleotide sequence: TGCGCCAGCAGCCAAGAGGACCGGGGTACTAATGAAAAACTGTTTTTT.

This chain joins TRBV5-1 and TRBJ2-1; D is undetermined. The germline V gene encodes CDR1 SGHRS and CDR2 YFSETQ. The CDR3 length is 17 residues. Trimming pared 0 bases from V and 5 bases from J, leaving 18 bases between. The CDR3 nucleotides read TGCGCCAGCAGCTTGGTAGGTACACCTACAAGAAACAATGAGCAGTTCTTC. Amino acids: CASSLVGTPTRNNEQFF.

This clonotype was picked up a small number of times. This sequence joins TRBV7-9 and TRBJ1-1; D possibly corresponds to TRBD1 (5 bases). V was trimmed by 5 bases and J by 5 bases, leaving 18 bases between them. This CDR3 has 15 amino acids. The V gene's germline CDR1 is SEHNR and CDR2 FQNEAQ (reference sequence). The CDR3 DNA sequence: TGTGCCAGCAGCCCCATTGCCGGCAGGGCTACTGAAGCTTTCTTT. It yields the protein CASSPIAGRATEAFF.

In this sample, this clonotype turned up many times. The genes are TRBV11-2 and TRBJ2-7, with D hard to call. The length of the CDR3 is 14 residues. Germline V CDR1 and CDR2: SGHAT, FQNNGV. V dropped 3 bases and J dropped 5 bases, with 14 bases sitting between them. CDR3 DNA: TGTGCCAGCAGCTTGGCGACACCCAGAGACGAGCAGTACTTC. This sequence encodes CASSLATPRDEQYF.

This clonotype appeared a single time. CDR3 loop: CASSTTSYEQYF. The CDR3 DNA sequence: TGTGCCAGCAGCACAACCTCCTACGAGCAGTACTTC. The chain employs TRBV7-9 and TRBJ2-7, with unresolved D. Trimming left V 5 bases short and J 0 bases short, with 5 bases between. The CDR3 has 12 residues. CDR1 SEHNR and CDR2 FQNEAQ come from the germline V gene (reference sequence).